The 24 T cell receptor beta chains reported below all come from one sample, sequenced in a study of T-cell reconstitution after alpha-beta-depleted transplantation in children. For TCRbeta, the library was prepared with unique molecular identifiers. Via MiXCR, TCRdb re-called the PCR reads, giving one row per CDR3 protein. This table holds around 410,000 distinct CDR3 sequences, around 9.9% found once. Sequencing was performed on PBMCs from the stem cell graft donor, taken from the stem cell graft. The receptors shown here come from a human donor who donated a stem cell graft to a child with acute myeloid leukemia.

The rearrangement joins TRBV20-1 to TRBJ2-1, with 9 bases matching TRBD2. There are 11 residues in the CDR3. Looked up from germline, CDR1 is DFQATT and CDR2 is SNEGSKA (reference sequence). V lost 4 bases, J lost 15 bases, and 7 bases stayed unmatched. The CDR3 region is CSAKGLALPFF. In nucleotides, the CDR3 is TGCAGTGCTAAGGGACTAGCACTTCCGTTCTTC.

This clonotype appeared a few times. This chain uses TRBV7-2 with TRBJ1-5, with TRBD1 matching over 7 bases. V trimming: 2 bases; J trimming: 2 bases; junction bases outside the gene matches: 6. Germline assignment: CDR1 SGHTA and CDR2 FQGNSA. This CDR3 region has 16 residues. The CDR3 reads CASSLLQGGGNQPQHF. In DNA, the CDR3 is TGTGCCAGCAGCTTACTCCAGGGGGGGGGCAATCAGCCCCAGCATTTT.

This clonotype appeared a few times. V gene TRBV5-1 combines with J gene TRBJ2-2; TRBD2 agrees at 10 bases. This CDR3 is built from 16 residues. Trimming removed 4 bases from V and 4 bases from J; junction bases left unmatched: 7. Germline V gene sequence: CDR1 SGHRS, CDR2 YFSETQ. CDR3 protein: CASSPRVAGGTGELFF. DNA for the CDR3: TGCGCCAGCAGCCCCCGGGTAGCGGGGGGCACCGGGGAGCTGTTTTTT.

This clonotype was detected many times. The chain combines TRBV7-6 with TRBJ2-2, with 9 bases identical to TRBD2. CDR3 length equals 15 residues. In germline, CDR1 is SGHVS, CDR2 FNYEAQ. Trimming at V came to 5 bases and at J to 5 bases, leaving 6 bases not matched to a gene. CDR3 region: CASSNRGGATGELFF. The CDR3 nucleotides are TGTGCCAGCAGCAATCGCGGGGGGGCAACCGGGGAGCTGTTTTTT.

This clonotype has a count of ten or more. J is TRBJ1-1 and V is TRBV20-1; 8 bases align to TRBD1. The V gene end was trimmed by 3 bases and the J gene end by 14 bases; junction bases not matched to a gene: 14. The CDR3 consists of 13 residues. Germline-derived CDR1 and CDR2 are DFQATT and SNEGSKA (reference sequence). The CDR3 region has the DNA TGCAGTGCTAGTGCTCAGGGGGCGCGGGGATTCTTCTTT. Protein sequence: CSASAQGARGFFF.

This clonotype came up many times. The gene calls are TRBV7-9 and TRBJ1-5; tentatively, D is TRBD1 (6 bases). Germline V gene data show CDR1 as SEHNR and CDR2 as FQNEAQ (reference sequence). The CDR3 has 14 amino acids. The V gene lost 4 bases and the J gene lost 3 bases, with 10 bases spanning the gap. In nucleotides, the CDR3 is TGTGCCAGCAGCTCGGACAGCATCAATCAGCCCCAGCATTTT. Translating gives CASSSDSINQPQHF.

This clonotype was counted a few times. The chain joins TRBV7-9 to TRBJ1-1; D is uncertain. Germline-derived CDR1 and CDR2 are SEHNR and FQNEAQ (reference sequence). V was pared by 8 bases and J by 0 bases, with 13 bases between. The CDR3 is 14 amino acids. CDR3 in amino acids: CASGILQMNTEAFF. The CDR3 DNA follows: TGTGCCAGCGGAATTCTTCAAATGAACACTGAAGCTTTCTTT. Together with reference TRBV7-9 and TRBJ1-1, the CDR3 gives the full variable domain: DTGVSQNPRHKITKRGQNVTFRCDPISEHNRLYWYRQTLGQGPEFLTYFQNEAQLEKSRLLSDRFSAERPKGSFSTLEIQRTEQGDSAMYLCASGILQMNTEAFFGQGTRLTVV.

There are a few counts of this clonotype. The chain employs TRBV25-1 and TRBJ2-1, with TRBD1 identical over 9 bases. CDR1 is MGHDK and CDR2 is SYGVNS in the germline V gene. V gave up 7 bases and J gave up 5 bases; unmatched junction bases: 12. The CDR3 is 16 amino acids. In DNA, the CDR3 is TGTGCCAGCACCAAGCCCACGGGACAGGGACACAATGAGCAGTTCTTC. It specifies CASTKPTGQGHNEQFF.

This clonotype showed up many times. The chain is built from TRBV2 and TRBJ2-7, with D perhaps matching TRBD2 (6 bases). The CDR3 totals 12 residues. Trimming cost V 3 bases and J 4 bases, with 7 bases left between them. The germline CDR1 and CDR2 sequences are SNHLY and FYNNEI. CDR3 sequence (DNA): TGTGCCAGCAGTGAGGGGAGGTACGAGCAGTACTTC. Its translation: CASSEGRYEQYF.

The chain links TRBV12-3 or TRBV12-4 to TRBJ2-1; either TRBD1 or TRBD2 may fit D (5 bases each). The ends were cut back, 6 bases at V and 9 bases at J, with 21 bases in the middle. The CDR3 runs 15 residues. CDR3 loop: CASSPTTSFGGEQFF. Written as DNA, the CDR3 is TGTGCCAGCAGCCCCACCACTAGTTTTGGGGGTGAGCAGTTCTTC.

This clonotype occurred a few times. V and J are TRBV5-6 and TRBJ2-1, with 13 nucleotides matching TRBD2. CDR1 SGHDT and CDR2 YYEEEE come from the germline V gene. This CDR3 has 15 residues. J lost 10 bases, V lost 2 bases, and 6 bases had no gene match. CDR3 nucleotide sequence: TGTGCCAGCAGCTTACTAGCGGGAGGGACTCACGAGCAGTTCTTC. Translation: CASSLLAGGTHEQFF.

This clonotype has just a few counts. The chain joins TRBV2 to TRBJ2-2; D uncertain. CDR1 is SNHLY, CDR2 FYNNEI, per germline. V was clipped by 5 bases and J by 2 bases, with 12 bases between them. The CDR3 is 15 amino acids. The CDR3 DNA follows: TGTGCCAGCAGTTATGCCGGGCCTAACACCGGGGAGCTGTTTTTT. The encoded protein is CASSYAGPNTGELFF.

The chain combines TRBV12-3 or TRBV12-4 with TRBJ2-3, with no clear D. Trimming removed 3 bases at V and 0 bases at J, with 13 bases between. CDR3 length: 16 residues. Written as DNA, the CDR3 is TGTGCCAGCAGTTTCGGCCGGCAAACTAGCACAGATACGCAGTATTTT. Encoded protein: CASSFGRQTSTDTQYF.

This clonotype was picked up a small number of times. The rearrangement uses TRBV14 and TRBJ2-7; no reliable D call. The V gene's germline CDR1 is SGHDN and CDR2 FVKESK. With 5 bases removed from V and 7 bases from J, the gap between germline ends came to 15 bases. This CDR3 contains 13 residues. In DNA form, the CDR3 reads TGTGCCAGCAGCTACTTGTACGGTGTTGAGCAGTACGTC. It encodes CASSYLYGVEQYV.

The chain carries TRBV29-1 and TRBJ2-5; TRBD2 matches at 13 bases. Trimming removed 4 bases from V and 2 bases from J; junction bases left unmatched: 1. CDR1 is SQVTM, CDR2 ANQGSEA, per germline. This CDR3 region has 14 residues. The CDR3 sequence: CSVGGLAGQETQYF. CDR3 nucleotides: TGCAGCGTTGGGGGACTAGCGGGACAAGAGACCCAGTACTTC.

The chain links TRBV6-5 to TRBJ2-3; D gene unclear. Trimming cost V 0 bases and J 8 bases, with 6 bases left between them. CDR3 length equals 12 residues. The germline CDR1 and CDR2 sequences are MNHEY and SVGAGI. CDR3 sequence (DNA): TGTGCCAGCAGTTACTCCGCTGGTACGCAGTATTTT. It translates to CASSYSAGTQYF.

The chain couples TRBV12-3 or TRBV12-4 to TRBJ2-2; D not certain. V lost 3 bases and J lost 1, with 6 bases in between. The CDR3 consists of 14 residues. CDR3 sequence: CASSFFRNTGELFF. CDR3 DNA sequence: TGTGCCAGCAGTTTTTTTCGGAACACCGGGGAGCTGTTTTTT.

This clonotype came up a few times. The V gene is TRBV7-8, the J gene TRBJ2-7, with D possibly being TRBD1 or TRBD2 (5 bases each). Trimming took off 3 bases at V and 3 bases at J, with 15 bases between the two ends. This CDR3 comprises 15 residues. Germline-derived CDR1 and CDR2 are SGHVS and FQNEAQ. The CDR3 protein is CASSFGAGGYYEQYV. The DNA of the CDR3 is TGTGCCAGCAGCTTTGGAGCTGGGGGTTACTACGAGCAGTACGTC.

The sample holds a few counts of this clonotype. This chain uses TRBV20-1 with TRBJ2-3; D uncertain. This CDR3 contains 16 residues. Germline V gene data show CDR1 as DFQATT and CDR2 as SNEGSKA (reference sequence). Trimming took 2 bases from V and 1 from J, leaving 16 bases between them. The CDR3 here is CSARPVAQDGTDTQYF. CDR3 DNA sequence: TGCAGTGCTAGACCCGTTGCTCAGGACGGCACAGATACGCAGTATTTT.

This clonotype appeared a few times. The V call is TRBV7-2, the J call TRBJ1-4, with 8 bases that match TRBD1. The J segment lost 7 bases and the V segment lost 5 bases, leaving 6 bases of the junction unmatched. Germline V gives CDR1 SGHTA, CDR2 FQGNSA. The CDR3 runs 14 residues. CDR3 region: CASSPRTGIEKLFF. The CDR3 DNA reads TGTGCCAGCAGCCCCCGGACAGGGATTGAAAAACTGTTTTTT.

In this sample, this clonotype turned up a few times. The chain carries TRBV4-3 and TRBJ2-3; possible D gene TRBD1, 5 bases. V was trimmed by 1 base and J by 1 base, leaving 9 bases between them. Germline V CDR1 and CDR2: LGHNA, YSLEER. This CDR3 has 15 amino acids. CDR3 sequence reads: CASSQVLQGTDTQYF. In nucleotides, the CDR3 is TGCGCCAGCAGCCAAGTCCTACAGGGCACAGATACGCAGTATTTT.

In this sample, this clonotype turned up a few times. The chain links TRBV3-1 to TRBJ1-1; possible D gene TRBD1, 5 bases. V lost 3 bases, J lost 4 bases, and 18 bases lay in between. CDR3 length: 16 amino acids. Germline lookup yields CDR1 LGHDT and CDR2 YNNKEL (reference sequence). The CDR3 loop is CASSQTPGQGGTEAFF. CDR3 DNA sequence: TGTGCCAGCAGCCAGACACCTGGTCAGGGTGGCACTGAAGCTTTCTTT.

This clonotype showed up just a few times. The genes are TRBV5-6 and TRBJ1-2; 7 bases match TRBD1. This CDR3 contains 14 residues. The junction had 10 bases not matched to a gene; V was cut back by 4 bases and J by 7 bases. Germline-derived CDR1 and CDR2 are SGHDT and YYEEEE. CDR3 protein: CASSTDRLGFGYTF. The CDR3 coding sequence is TGTGCCAGCAGCACGGACAGGCTAGGCTTTGGCTACACCTTC.

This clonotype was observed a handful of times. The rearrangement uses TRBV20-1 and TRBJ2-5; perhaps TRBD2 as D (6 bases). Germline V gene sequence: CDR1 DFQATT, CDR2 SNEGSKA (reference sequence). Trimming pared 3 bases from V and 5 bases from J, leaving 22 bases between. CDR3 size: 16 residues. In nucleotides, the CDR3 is TGCAGTGCTAGGGATTCGGTGGGGCGGGGTGGCGAGACCCAGTACTTC. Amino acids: CSARDSVGRGGETQYF.